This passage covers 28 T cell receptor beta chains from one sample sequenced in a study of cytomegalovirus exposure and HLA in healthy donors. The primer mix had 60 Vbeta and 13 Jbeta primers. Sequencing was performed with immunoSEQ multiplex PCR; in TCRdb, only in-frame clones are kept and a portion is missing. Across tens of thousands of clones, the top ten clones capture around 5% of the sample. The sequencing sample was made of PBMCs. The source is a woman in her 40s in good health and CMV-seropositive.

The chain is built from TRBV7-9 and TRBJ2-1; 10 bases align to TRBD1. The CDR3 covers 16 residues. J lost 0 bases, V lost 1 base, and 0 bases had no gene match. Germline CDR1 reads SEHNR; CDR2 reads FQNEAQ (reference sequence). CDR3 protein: CASSLGDRGSYNEQFF. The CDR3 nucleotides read TGTGCCAGCAGCTTAGGGGACAGGGGCTCCTACAATGAGCAGTTCTTC.

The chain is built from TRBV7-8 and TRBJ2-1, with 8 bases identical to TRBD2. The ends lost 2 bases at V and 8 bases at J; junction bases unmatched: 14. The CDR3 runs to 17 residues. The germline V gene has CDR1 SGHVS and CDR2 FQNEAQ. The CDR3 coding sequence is TGTGCCAGCAGCTTATCTCCCCCGGGACTAGTGCGGCATGAGCAGTTCTTC. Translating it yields CASSLSPPGLVRHEQFF.

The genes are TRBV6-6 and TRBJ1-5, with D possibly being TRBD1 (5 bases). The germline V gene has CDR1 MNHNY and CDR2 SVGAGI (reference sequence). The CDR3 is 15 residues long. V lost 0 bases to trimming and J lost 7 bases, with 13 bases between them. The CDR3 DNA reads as TGTGCCAGCAGTTACTCGTTTCCGGGGGTGCAGCCCCAGCATTTT. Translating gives CASSYSFPGVQPQHF.

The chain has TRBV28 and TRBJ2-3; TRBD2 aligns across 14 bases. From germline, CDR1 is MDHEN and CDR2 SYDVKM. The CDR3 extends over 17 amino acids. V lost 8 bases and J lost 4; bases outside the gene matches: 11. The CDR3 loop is CASQLPGLAGVADTQYF. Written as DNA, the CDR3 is TGTGCCAGCCAACTCCCGGGACTAGCGGGAGTAGCAGATACGCAGTATTTT.

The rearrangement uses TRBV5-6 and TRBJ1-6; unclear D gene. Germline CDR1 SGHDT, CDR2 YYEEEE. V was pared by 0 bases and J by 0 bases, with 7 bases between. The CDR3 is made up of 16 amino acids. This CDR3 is CASSLVFSSYNSPLHF. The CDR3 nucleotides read TGTGCCAGCAGCTTGGTTTTCAGCTCCTATAATTCACCCCTCCACTTT.

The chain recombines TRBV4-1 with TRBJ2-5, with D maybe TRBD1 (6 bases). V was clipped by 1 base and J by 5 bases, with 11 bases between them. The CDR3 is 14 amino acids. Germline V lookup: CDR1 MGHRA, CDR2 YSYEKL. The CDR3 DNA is TGCGCCAGCAGCCAAGTGGCAGGGGTCGAGACCCAGTACTTC. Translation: CASSQVAGVETQYF.

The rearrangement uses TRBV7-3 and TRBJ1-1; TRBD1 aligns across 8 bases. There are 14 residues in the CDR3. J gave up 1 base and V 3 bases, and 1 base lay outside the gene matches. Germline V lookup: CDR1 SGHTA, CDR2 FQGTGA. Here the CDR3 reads CASSLGQENTEAFF. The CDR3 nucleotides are TGTGCCAGCAGCTTGGGACAGGAGAACACTGAAGCTTTCTTT.

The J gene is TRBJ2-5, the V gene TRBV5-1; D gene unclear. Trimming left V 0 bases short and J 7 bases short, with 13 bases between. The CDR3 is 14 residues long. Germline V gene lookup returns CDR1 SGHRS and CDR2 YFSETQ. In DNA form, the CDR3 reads TGCGCCAGCAGCTTGGCCGACCGGTCGGGGACCCAGTACTTC. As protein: CASSLADRSGTQYF.

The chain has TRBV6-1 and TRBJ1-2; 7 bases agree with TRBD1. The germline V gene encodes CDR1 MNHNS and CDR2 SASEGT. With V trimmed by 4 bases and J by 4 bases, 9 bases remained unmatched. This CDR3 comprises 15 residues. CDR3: CASSVEDRIFYGYTF. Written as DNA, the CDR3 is TGTGCCAGCAGTGTAGAGGACAGGATCTTCTATGGCTACACCTTC.

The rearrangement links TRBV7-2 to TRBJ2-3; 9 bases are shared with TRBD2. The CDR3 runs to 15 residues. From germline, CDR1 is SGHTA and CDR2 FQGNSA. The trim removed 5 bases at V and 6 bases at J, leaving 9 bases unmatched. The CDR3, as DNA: TGTGCCAGCAGCCCCCAGGCGGGGGGGCCGGATACGCAGTATTTT. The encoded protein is CASSPQAGGPDTQYF.

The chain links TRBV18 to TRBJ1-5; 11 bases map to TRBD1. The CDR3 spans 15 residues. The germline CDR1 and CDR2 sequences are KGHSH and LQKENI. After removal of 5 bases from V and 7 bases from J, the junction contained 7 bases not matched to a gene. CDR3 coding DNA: TGTGCCAGCTCATTCTCCGGGACAGGGGGACAGCCCCAGCATTTT. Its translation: CASSFSGTGGQPQHF.

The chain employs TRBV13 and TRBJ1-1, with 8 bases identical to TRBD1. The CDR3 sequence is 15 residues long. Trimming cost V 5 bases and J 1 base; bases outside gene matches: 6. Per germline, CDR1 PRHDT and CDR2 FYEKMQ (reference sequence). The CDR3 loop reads CASSPAGQANTEAFF. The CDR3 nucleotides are TGTGCCAGCAGCCCCGCGGGACAGGCGAACACTGAAGCTTTCTTT.

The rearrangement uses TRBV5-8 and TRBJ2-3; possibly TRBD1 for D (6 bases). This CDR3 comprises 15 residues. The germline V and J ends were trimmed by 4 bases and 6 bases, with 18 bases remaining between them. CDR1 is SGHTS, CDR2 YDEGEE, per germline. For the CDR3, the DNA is TGTGCCAGCAGCGACTACTACAGGGTAGCGGATACGCAGTATTTT. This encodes CASSDYYRVADTQYF.

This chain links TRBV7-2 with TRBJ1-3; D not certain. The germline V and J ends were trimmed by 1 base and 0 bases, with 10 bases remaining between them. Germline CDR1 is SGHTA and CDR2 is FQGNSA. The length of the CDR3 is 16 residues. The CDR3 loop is CASSLGHLSSGNTIYF. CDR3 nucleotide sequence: TGTGCCAGCAGCTTAGGCCACCTCAGCTCTGGAAACACCATATATTTT.

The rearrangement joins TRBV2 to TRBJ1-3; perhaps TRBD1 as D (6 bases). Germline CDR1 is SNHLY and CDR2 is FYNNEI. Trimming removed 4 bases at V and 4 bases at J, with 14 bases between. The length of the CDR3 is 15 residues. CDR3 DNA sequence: TGTGCCAGCAGTGTGGCGGGGGCGAGGGGAAACACCATATATTTT. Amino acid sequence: CASSVAGARGNTIYF.

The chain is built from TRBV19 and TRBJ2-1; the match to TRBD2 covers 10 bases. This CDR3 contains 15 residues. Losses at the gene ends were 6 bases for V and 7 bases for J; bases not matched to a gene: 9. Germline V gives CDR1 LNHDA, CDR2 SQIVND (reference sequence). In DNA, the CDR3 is TGTGCCAGTAGGATGAGCGGGGGGGCATTGAATGAGCAGTTCTTC. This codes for CASRMSGGALNEQFF.

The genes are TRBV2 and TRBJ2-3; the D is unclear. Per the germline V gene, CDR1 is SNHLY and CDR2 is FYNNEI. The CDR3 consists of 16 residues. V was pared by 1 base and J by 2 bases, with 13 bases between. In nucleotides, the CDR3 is TGTGCCAGCAGTGAAGGGCTCGATCCGATCACAGATACGCAGTATTTT. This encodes CASSEGLDPITDTQYF.

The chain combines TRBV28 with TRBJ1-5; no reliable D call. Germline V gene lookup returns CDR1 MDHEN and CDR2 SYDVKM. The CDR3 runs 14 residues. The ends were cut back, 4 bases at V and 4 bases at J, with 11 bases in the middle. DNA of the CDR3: TGTGCCAGCAGTTCGGGGATTCCTAATCAGCCCCAGCATTTT. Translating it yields CASSSGIPNQPQHF.

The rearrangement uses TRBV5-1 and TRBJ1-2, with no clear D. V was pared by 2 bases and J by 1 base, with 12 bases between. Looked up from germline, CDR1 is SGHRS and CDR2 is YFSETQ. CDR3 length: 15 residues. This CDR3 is CASSLFGSSNYGYTF. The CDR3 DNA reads TGCGCCAGCAGCTTATTCGGGTCGAGTAACTATGGCTACACCTTC. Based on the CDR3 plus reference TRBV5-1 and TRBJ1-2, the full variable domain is KAGVTQTPRYLIKTRGQQVTLSCSPISGHRSVSWYQQTPGQGLQFLFEYFSETQRNKGNFPGRFSGRQFSNSRSEMNVSTLELGDSALYLCASSLFGSSNYGYTFGSGTRLTVV.

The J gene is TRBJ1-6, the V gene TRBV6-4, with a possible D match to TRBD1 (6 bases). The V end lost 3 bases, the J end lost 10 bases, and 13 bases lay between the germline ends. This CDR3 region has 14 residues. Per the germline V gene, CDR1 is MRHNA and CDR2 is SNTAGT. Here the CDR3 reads CASSEDPGVSPLHF. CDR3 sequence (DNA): TGTGCCAGCAGTGAAGACCCAGGGGTGTCACCCCTCCACTTT.

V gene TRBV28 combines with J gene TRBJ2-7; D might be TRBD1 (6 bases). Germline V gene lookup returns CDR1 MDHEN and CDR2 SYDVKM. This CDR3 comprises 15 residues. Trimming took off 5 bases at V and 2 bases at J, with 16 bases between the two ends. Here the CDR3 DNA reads TGTGCCAGCAGTCCCGGGACACCAATACCCTACGAGCAGTACTTC. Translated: CASSPGTPIPYEQYF.

The CDR3, as DNA: TGTGCCAGCAGTCCAGCAAGGGGCGGGAGGAAGACCCAGTACTTC. It translates to CASSPARGGRKTQYF. The J gene is TRBJ2-5, the V gene TRBV6-5, with 8 bases that match TRBD2. V was pared by 5 bases and J by 6 bases, with 11 bases of the junction left unmatched. Germline V lookup: CDR1 MNHEY, CDR2 SVGAGI. The CDR3 is made up of 15 amino acids.

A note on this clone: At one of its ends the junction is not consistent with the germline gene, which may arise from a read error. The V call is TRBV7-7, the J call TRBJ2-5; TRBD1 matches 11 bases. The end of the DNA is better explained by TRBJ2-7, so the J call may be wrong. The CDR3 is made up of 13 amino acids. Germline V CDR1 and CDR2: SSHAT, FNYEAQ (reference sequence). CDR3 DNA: TGTGCTAGCAGCTTGGGGACAGGGGGCGAGCAGTACTTC. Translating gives CASSLGTGGEQYF.

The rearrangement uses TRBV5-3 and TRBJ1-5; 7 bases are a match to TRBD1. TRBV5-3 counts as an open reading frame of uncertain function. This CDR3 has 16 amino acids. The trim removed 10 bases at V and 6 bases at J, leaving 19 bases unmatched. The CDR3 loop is CALESATGSGGQPQHF. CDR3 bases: TGTGCCCTTGAGTCCGCGACAGGGAGCGGCGGTCAGCCCCAGCATTTT.

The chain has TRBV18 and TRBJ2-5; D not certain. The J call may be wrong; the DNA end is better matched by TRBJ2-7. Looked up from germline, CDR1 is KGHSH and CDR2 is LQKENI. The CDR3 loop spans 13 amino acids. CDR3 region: CASSPPVTYEQYF. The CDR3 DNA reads TGTGCCAGCTCACCACCGGTAACCTACGAGCAGTACTTC.

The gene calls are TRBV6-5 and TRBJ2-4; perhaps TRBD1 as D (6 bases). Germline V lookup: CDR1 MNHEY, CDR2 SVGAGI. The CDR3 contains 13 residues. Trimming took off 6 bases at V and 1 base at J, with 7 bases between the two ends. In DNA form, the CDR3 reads TGTGCCAGCAGCACAGGGGCCAAAAACATTCAGTACTTC. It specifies CASSTGAKNIQYF.

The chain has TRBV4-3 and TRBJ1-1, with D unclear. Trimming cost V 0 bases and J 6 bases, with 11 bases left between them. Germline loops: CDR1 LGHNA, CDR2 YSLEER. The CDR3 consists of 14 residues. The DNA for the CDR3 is TGCGCCAGCAGCCAAGATCCGCAGGCTTCTGAAGCTTTCTTT. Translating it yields CASSQDPQASEAFF.

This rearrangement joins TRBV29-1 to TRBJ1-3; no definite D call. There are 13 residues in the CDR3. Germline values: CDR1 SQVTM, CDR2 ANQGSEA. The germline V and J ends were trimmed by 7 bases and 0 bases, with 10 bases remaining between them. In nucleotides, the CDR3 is TGCAGCGCCGGTGGTGTCTCTGGAAACACCATATATTTT. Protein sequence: CSAGGVSGNTIYF.